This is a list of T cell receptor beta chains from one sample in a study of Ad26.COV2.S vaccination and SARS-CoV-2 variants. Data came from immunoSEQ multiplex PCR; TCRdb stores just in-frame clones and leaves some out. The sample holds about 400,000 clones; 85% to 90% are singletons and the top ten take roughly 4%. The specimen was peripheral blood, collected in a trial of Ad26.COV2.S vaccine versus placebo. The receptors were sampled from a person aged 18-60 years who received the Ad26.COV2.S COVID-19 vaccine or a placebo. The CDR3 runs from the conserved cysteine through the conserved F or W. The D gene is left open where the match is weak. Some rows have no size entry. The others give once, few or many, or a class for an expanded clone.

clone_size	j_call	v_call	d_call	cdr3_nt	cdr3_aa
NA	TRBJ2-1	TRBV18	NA	TGTGCCAGCTCACCGGGCCAGGGTCGAAACAATGAGCAGTTCTTC	CASSPGQGRNNEQFF
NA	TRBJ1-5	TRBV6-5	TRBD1	TGTGCCAGCAGCCGGGGACAGCCGCTCAATCAGCCCCAGCATTTT	CASSRGQPLNQPQHF
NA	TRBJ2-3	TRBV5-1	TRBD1	TGCGCCAGCAGCTTGGGGGGGACAGGCAGCACAGATACGCAGTATTTT	CASSLGGTGSTDTQYF
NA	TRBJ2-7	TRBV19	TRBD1	TGTGCCAGTAGTGGCCGGGACAGGGGCCCACAGCAGTACTTC	CASSGRDRGPQQYF
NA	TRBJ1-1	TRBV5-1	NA	TGCGCCAGCAGCTGGAATACAGATACTGAAGCTTTCTTT	CASSWNTDTEAFF
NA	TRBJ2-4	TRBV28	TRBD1	TGTGCCAGCAGTCCGGGGGCGACAGGGGGAAACATTCAGTACTTC	CASSPGATGGNIQYF
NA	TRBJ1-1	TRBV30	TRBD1	TGTGCCTGGACTAATCAGGGGGTCCCTGAAGCTTTCTTT	CAWTNQGVPEAFF
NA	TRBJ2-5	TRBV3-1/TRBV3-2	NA	TGTGCCAGCAGCCAAGACTCTAATCAAGAGACCCAGTACTTC	CASSQDSNQETQYF
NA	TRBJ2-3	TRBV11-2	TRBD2	TGTGCCAGCAGCTTTTCAGCGGGGGGGCCGACAGATACGCAGTATTTT	CASSFSAGGPTDTQYF
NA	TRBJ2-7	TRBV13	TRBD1	TGTGCCAGCAGCTTATATAGGACAGGGAACTCCTACGAGCAGTACTTC	CASSLYRTGNSYEQYF
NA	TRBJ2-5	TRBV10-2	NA	TGCGCCAGCAGTGGGGGGAGCGAAATCCAAGAGACCCAGTACTTC	CASSGGSEIQETQYF
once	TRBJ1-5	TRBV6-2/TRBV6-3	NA	TGTGCCAGCAGTGCGACCCCGGGAATGGACAATCAGCCCCAGCATTTT	CASSATPGMDNQPQHF
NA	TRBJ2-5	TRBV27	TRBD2	TGTGCCAGCAGTTTCCCGAACCGGGAGGGATTTCAAGAGACCCAGTACTTC	CASSFPNREGFQETQYF
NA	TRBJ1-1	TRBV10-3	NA	NA	CAISTSGPNTEAFF
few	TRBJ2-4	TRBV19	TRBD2	TGTGCCAGTAGTTCTCAGGGAGGGGCCAAAAACATTCAGTACTTC	CASSSQGGAKNIQYF
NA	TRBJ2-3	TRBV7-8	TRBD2	TGTGCCAGCAGCTTCCCCCCGGGACTAGCGGGCACAGATACGCAGTATTTT	CASSFPPGLAGTDTQYF
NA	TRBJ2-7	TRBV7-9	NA	TGTGCCAGCACCCCCTCCCGGGGGTACGAGCAGTACTTC	CASTPSRGYEQYF
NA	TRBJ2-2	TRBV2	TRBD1	TGTGCCAGCAGTGAACGGGACAGTGCCGGGGAGCTGTTTTTT	CASSERDSAGELFF
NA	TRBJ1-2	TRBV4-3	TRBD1	TGCGCCAGCAGCCAAGACCCGGGACAGGGATCCGGCTACACCTTC	CASSQDPGQGSGYTF
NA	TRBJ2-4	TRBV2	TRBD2	TGTGCCAGCCACAGTAGCGGGGGCCCACTCCTAGCCAAAAACATTCAGTACTTC	CASHSSGGPLLAKNIQYF
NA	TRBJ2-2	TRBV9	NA	TGTGCCAGCAGCGTCAATTCCGCGAACACCGGGGAGCTGTTTTTT	CASSVNSANTGELFF
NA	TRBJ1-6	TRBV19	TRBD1	TGTGCCAGTAGTCCCCGACAGGGGAGTCAGAATTCACCCCTCCACTTT	CASSPRQGSQNSPLHF
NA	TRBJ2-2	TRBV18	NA	TGTGCCAGCTCCCTCCGGGGAGACACCGGGGAGCTGTTTTTT	CASSLRGDTGELFF
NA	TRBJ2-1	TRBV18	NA	TGTGCCAGCTCACCTTACAGGGTACTCAATGAGCAGTTCTTC	CASSPYRVLNEQFF
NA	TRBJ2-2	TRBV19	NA	TGTGCCAGTGTTGGGTACCCTACCGGGGAGCTGTTTTTT	CASVGYPTGELFF
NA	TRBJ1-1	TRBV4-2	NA	TGTGCCAGCAGCCAAGATCTATACACGAACACTGAAGCTTTCTTT	CASSQDLYTNTEAFF